A single T cell receptor beta chain is shown here with its context. The record originates from a study of blood T cell repertoires in COVID-19. Assay used: immunoSEQ multiplex PCR; TCRdb lists only in-frame clones, some missing. The table lists fewer than 110,000 clones, around 88% of them singletons, with approximately 3.7% in the top ten. Sequenced: peripheral blood. The receptor was derived from a human donor in a cohort sampled during active COVID-19.

CDR3 sequence: CASSLAKLGRSTDTQYF. The DNA for the CDR3 is TGTGCCAGCAGCTTAGCGAAACTGGGGAGGAGCACAGATACGCAGTATTTT. The genes are TRBV7-9 and TRBJ2-3; weak D call: TRBD2 (6 bases). The CDR3 covers 17 residues. Per germline, CDR1 SEHNR and CDR2 FQNEAQ (reference sequence). The germline V and J ends were trimmed by 0 bases and 0 bases, with 13 bases remaining between them.